This entry concerns a single T cell receptor (beta chain). Authors' processing steps: Reference gene primer amplification gave estimated nucleated cell counts. Profiling relied on immunoSEQ multiplex PCR, and the TCRdb table lists in-frame clones only, not all of them. V, J and clone size reflect that table, while D and trimming were determined from the DNA. In the table there are 100,000 to 120,000 clones, approximately 81% of which are singletons. These data originate in a study of blood T cell repertoires in COVID-19. Turning to the study itself: Spain, Italy and the United States supplied samples that represented acute and convalescent COVID-19. PBMCs, B-cell-depleted T cells, or T cells provided the cDNA or gDNA that made up the material.

Per the germline V gene, CDR1 is SNHLY and CDR2 is FYNNEI. This CDR3 has 14 residues. V lost 3 bases, J lost 5 bases, and 3 bases stayed unmatched. This sequence originates from an elderly man with acute or convalescent COVID-19. The sequenced material came from peripheral blood. The chain uses TRBV2 and TRBJ2-3; the match to TRBD2 covers 9 bases. The CDR3 coding sequence is TGTGCCAGCAGTGACGCGGGAGGGTTAGATACGCAGTATTTT. It yields the protein CASSDAGGLDTQYF.